This T cell receptor (beta chain) was sequenced in a study of T-cell memory formation after mild COVID-19. Study as a whole: TCR clusters were mostly donor specific. Study-wide points: Clones that shrank (day 15 to 85) were balanced CD4/CD8, whereas later expanders leaned CD4+. Detection of some responders pre-infection suggested pre-existing cross-reactive memory T cells participated.

This clonotype was counted many times. Its antigen is as yet unknown. The authors produced TCR alpha and TCR beta cDNA libraries with sample barcodes and UMIs by 5'RACE using constant-segment primers. TCRdb reprocessed the 5' RACE reads via MiXCR and lists one record per CDR3 protein. The table shows about 470,000 distinct CDR3 sequences, with 25% occurring only once. The CDR3 has 16 residues. Trimming pared 4 bases from V and 4 bases from J, leaving 14 bases between. V and J are TRBV12-3 or TRBV12-4 and TRBJ2-6; the D is unclear. This sequence originates from an adult woman who had mild COVID-19 (a few samples of this study predate the infection). Cell type and time point are not known. Sequences were obtained from PBMCs or a T cell subset sorted from them (not recorded which). The CDR3 here is CASSSESGTGANVLTF. CDR3 nucleotide sequence: TGTGCCAGCAGTTCCGAGTCCGGTACCGGGGCCAACGTCCTGACTTTC.